Listed here are 22 T cell receptor beta chains from one sample, sequenced in a study of blood T cell repertoires in COVID-19 (dated by TCRdb to about 2020). The library relied on the immunoSEQ multiplex PCR assay. TCRdb stores this immuneACCESS table with in-frame sequences only. Part of the clones is absent; in the studies checked, under half of the shortfall reflects unresolved V genes, and no reason is known for the rest. The sample table records 150,000 to 200,000 clones; 85% to 90% of these occur just once. Jointly, the top ten make up about 0.66% of the sample. Material for sequencing was peripheral blood. The receptors come from a man in his fifties with acute or convalescent COVID-19.

This clone is a singleton in its sample. This chain connects TRBV7-9 to TRBJ1-3; TRBD1 matches at 7 bases. This CDR3 has 15 residues. Per the germline V gene, CDR1 is SEHNR and CDR2 is FQNEAQ (reference sequence). J was trimmed by 12 bases and V by 5 bases; bases with no gene match: 16. In DNA form, the CDR3 reads TGTGCCAGCAGCCCCTTGCCGGGACGGCGACAGGGCATATATTTT. Translating gives CASSPLPGRRQGIYF.

The J gene is TRBJ2-3, the V gene TRBV3-1 (or the pseudogene TRBV3-2), with a tentative D call TRBD2 (6 bases). Per the germline V gene, CDR1 is LGHDT and CDR2 is YNNKEL (reference sequence). V lost 0 bases and J 5 bases, leaving 9 bases between the germline ends. The CDR3 loop spans 14 amino acids. CDR3 residues: CASSQDLEGDTQYF. CDR3 coding DNA: TGTGCCAGCAGCCAAGATCTGGAGGGAGATACGCAGTATTTT.

For this clone: The same CDR3 can be traced to other DNA sequences in this sample. V and J are TRBV5-1 and TRBJ2-3; 7 bases map to TRBD2. CDR1 and CDR2 (germline): SGHRS, YFSETQ. Trimming at V came to 0 bases and at J to 3 bases, leaving 7 bases not matched to a gene. The CDR3 runs to 16 residues. The CDR3 here is CASSLVAGVRTDTQYF. The CDR3 nucleotides are TGCGCCAGCAGCTTGGTGGCGGGAGTAAGAACAGATACGCAGTATTTT. Full variable domain (remainder filled in from reference TRBV5-1 and TRBJ2-3): KAGVTQTPRYLIKTRGQQVTLSCSPISGHRSVSWYQQTPGQGLQFLFEYFSETQRNKGNFPGRFSGRQFSNSRSEMNVSTLELGDSALYLCASSLVAGVRTDTQYFGPGTRLTVL.

The rearrangement links TRBV28 to TRBJ2-1; 13 bases match TRBD2. V trimming: 7 bases; J trimming: 0 bases; junction bases outside the gene matches: 6. Germline loops: CDR1 MDHEN, CDR2 SYDVKM. The CDR3 length is 17 residues. The CDR3 DNA is TGTGCCAGCAAGGGGACTAGCGGGGTTAGCTCCTACAATGAGCAGTTCTTC. This translates into CASKGTSGVSSYNEQFF.

The chain carries TRBV9 and TRBJ2-3; 8 bases are a match to TRBD2. The CDR3 consists of 16 residues. The J segment lost 5 bases and the V segment lost 4 bases, leaving 12 bases of the junction unmatched. Germline CDR1 reads SGDLS; CDR2 reads YYNGEE. The DNA of the CDR3 is TGTGCCAGCAGCCCCTCTCCCGCGGGGGGTAAAGATACGCAGTATTTT. It encodes CASSPSPAGGKDTQYF.

This CDR3 is CASSANRDRGPGANVLTF. Written as DNA, the CDR3 is TGTGCCAGCAGCGCCAACCGGGACAGGGGTCCTGGGGCCAACGTCCTGACTTTC. The V and J genes are TRBV9 and TRBJ2-6, with 10 bases that match TRBD1. The CDR3 spans 18 residues. Germline values: CDR1 SGDLS, CDR2 YYNGEE. After removal of 3 bases from V and 2 bases from J, the junction contained 8 bases not matched to a gene.

This clone was observed a single time. CDR3 sequence reads: CASSSGGGAGKTQYF. In nucleotides, the CDR3 is TGTGCCAGCAGCTCCGGAGGGGGGGCCGGGAAGACCCAGTACTTC. This chain connects TRBV5-6 to TRBJ2-5; possible D gene TRBD2, 7 bases. Germline lookup yields CDR1 SGHDT and CDR2 YYEEEE. V was cut by 3 bases and J by 6 bases, with 18 bases left in between. The CDR3 contains 15 residues. Full variable domain (outside the CDR3, taken from reference TRBV5-6 and TRBJ2-5): DAGVTQSPTHLIKTRGQQVTLRCSPKSGHDTVSWYQQALGQGPQFIFQYYEEEERQRGNFPDRFSGHQFPNYSSELNVNALLLGDSALYLCASSSGGGAGKTQYFGPGTRLLVL.

The chain combines TRBV27 with TRBJ1-6, with TRBD1 matching 11 bases. V lost 10 bases to trimming and J lost 10 bases; unmatched junction nucleotides: 6. Germline-derived CDR1 and CDR2 are MNHEY and SMNVEV (reference sequence). The CDR3 runs to 13 residues. The chain's CDR3 is CATGTGGASPLHF. The CDR3, as DNA: TGTGCCACAGGGACAGGGGGTGCGTCACCCCTCCACTTT.

The chain uses TRBV9 and TRBJ2-3; the D is unclear. With 1 base removed from V and 0 bases from J, the gap between germline ends came to 9 bases. Per the germline V gene, CDR1 is SGDLS and CDR2 is YYNGEE. The length of the CDR3 is 15 residues. The CDR3 protein is CASSVSPASTDTQYF. The DNA of the CDR3 is TGTGCCAGCAGCGTAAGTCCAGCGAGCACAGATACGCAGTATTTT. The full variable domain, completed using reference TRBV9 and TRBJ2-3, is DSGVTQTPKHLITATGQRVTLRCSPRSGDLSVYWYQQSLDQGLQFLIQYYNGEERAKGNILERFSAQQFPDLHSELNLSSLELGDSALYFCASSVSPASTDTQYFGPGTRLTVL.

The chain is built from TRBV4-1 and TRBJ2-3, with 12 bases matching TRBD2. CDR1 is MGHRA, CDR2 YSYEKL, per germline. J was trimmed by 0 bases and V by 6 bases; bases with no gene match: 4. The CDR3 length is 16 residues. CDR3 loop: CASRWTSGTSTDTQYF. The CDR3 DNA follows: TGCGCCAGCAGATGGACTAGCGGGACTAGCACAGATACGCAGTATTTT.

This clone appeared once. The gene calls are TRBV2 and TRBJ1-1; no definite D call. The germline V gene encodes CDR1 SNHLY and CDR2 FYNNEI. Trimming cost V 8 bases and J 5 bases, with 15 bases left between them. CDR3 length equals 13 residues. CDR3 coding DNA: TGTGCCAGCGTAGGACTTTATCGGACTGAAGCTTTCTTT. It yields the protein CASVGLYRTEAFF.

The chain couples TRBV11-2 to TRBJ1-2, with D possibly being TRBD1 (6 bases). This CDR3 has 13 amino acids. CDR1 is SGHAT and CDR2 is FQNNGV in the germline V gene. The V gene lost 9 bases and the J gene lost 4 bases, with 15 bases spanning the gap. CDR3 residues: CASRSGARYGYTF. The CDR3 nucleotides are TGTGCCAGTCGATCAGGGGCCCGCTATGGCTACACCTTC.

This clone appeared once. This sequence joins TRBV11-2 and TRBJ2-3, with TRBD2 matching over 7 bases. In germline, CDR1 is SGHAT, CDR2 FQNNGV. J was trimmed by 2 bases and V by 1 base; bases with no gene match: 6. CDR3 length: 16 residues. CDR3 sequence reads: CASSLGASGLTDTQYF. Here the CDR3 DNA reads TGTGCCAGCAGCTTAGGGGCTAGCGGACTCACAGATACGCAGTATTTT.

The chain employs TRBV28 and TRBJ2-3, with 8 bases fitting TRBD2. J gave up 8 bases and V 5 bases, and 12 bases lay outside the gene matches. CDR1 is MDHEN, CDR2 SYDVKM, per germline. This CDR3 is 15 amino acids long. CDR3 amino acids: CASSPVGLDGSTQYF. CDR3 sequence (DNA): TGTGCCAGCAGTCCTGTGGGACTAGATGGTTCTACGCAGTATTTT.

V is TRBV27 and J is TRBJ1-5; the match to TRBD1 covers 11 bases. CDR3 length equals 16 residues. Germline assignment: CDR1 MNHEY and CDR2 SMNVEV (reference sequence). The trim removed 5 bases at V and 4 bases at J, leaving 7 bases unmatched. In DNA form, the CDR3 reads TGTGCCAGCAGTCCCCGGGACAGGGGGGCAAATCAGCCCCAGCATTTT. Protein: CASSPRDRGANQPQHF.

The rearrangement uses TRBV18 and TRBJ1-4, with a possible D match to TRBD1 (5 bases). The CDR3 contains 14 residues. CDR1 is KGHSH and CDR2 is LQKENI in the germline V gene. The V gene lost 6 bases and the J gene lost 7 bases, with 15 bases spanning the gap. The CDR3, as DNA: TGTGCCAGCTCGGAACAGGTGGTTTTTGAAAAACTGTTTTTT. This encodes CASSEQVVFEKLFF.

The CDR3: CAISELGLAGDNTGELFF. The CDR3 DNA sequence: TGTGCCATCAGTGAGTTGGGGCTAGCGGGAGACAACACCGGGGAGCTGTTTTTT. The J gene is TRBJ2-2, the V gene TRBV10-3, with 10 nucleotides matching TRBD2. The CDR3 sequence is 18 residues long. Trimming took 1 base from V and 2 from J; bases not matched to a gene: 7. CDR1 ENHRY and CDR2 SYGVKD come from the germline V gene.

The chain combines TRBV9 with TRBJ2-3; perhaps TRBD2 as D (6 bases). Per germline, CDR1 SGDLS and CDR2 YYNGEE. CDR3 length: 14 amino acids. V was shortened by 0 bases and J by 3 bases, with 8 bases between the two germline ends. DNA of the CDR3: TGTGCCAGCAGCGTAGATGGGGGGACAGATACGCAGTATTTT. Translating gives CASSVDGGTDTQYF.

The V gene is TRBV5-1, the J gene TRBJ1-2; D unresolved. Germline loops: CDR1 SGHRS, CDR2 YFSETQ. The CDR3 sequence is 15 residues long. V dropped 5 bases and J dropped 2 bases, with 16 bases sitting between them. This CDR3 is CASRYTASNNYGYTF. In nucleotides, the CDR3 is TGCGCCAGCAGGTACACAGCCTCAAACAACTATGGCTACACCTTC.

V gene TRBV10-1 combines with J gene TRBJ1-5; unclear D gene. V was shortened by 6 bases and J by 0 bases, with 9 bases between the two germline ends. CDR3 length equals 14 residues. Germline-derived CDR1 and CDR2 are WNHNN and SYGVQD (reference sequence). CDR3 protein: CASSPILSNQPQHF. The CDR3 bases are TGCGCCAGCAGCCCAATACTTAGCAATCAGCCCCAGCATTTT.

The gene calls are TRBV7-8 and TRBJ1-5; 7 nucleotides match TRBD1. Looked up from germline, CDR1 is SGHVS and CDR2 is FQNEAQ. With V trimmed by 1 base and J by 3 bases, 18 bases remained unmatched. The CDR3 loop spans 20 amino acids. The CDR3 DNA reads as TGTGCCAGCAGCTTAGAGTATAGTTGGGCGAGACAGGGTTTCAATCAGCCCCAGCATTTT. Protein sequence: CASSLEYSWARQGFNQPQHF.

The rearrangement uses TRBV19 and TRBJ1-1, with D tentatively TRBD1 (5 bases). The CDR3 has 16 residues. CDR1 is LNHDA, CDR2 SQIVND, per germline (reference sequence). Between the trimmed V and J ends, which lost 3 bases and 1 base, there was a span of 15 bases. CDR3 DNA: TGTGCCAGTAGTATTCTCGCTACAGGCTCGAACACTGAAGCTTTCTTT. Protein sequence: CASSILATGSNTEAFF.